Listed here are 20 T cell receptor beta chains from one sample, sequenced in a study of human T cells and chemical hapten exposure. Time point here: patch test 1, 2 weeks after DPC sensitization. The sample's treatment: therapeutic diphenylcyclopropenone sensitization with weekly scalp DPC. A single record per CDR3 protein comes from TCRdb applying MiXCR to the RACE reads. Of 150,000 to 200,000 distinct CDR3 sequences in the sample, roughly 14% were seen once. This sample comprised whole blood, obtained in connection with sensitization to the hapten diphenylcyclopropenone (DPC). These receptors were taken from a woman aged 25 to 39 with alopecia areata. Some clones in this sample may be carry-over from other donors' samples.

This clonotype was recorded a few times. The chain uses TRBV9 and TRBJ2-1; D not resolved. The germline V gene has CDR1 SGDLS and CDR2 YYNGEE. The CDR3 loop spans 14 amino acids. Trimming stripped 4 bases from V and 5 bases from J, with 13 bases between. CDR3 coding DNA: TGTGCCAGCAGCAAGCAGGCAGCTAACAATGAGCAGTTCTTC. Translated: CASSKQAANNEQFF.

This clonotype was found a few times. The CDR3 DNA follows: TGTGCCAGCAGCCAAGGACAGGGGTATGGCTACACCTTC. It translates to CASSQGQGYGYTF. The chain has TRBV14 and TRBJ1-2; 8 bases line up with TRBD1. Germline values: CDR1 SGHDN, CDR2 FVKESK. V gave up 1 base and J gave up 5 bases; unmatched junction bases: 0. The CDR3 contains 13 residues.

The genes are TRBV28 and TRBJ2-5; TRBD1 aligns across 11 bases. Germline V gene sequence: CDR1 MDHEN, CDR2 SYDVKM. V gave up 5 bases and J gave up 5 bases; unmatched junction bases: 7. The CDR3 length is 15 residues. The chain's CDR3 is CASSEWTGGAETQYF. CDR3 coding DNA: TGTGCCAGCAGTGAGTGGACAGGGGGCGCCGAGACCCAGTACTTC.

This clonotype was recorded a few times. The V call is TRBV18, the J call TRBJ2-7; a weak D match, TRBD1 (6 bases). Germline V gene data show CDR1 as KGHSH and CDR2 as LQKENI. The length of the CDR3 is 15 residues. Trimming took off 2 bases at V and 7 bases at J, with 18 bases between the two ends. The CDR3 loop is CASSPGTSNSREQYF. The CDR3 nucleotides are TGTGCCAGCTCACCAGGGACATCTAATTCAAGGGAGCAGTACTTC.

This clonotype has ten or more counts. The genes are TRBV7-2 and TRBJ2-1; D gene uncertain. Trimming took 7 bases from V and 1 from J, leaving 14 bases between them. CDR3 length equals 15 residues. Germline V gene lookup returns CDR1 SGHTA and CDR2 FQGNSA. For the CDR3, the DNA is TGTGCCAGCACCTATAGTGCAGTTTCCTACAATGAGCAGTTCTTC. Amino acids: CASTYSAVSYNEQFF.

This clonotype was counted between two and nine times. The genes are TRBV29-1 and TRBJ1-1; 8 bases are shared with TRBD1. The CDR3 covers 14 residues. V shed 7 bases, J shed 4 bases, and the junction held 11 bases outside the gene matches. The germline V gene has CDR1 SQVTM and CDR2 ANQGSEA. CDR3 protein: CSATPGGASTEAFF. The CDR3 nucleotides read TGCAGCGCTACTCCAGGGGGCGCGAGCACTGAAGCTTTCTTT.

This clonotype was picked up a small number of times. The DNA for the CDR3 is TGTGCCAGCAGCGTAGAGGGGGCACAGGGAGGCACCGGGGAGCTGTTTTTT. This sequence encodes CASSVEGAQGGTGELFF. V usage is TRBV9 and J usage is TRBJ2-2, with D perhaps matching TRBD1 (7 bases). Per germline, CDR1 SGDLS and CDR2 YYNGEE. V was cut by 0 bases and J by 4 bases, with 16 bases left in between. There are 17 residues in the CDR3.

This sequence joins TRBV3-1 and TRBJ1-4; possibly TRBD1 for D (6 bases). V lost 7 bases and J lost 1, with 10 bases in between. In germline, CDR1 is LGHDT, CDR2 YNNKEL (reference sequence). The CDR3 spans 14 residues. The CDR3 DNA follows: TGTGCCAGCAAACAGGGTGGAACTAATGAAAAACTGTTTTTT. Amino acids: CASKQGGTNEKLFF.

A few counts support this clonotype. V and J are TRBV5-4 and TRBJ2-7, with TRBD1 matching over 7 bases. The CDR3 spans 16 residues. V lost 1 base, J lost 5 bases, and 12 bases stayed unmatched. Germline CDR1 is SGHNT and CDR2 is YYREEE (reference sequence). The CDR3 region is CASSLSSRQGYDEQYF. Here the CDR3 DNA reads TGTGCCAGCAGCTTGTCATCCCGACAGGGCTACGACGAGCAGTACTTC.

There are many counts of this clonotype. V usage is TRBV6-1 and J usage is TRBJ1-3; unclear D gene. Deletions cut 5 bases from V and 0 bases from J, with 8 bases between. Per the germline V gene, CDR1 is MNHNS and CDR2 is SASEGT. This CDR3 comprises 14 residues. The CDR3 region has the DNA TGTGCCAGCAGTCGCGGGAGCTCTGGAAACACCATATATTTT. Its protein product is CASSRGSSGNTIYF.

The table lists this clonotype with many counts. The chain's CDR3 is CSVATGGRRAFF. CDR3 sequence (DNA): TGCAGCGTTGCCACGGGGGGGAGGAGAGCTTTCTTT. V is TRBV29-1 and J is TRBJ1-1, with D maybe TRBD1 (5 bases). V lost 4 bases, J lost 10 bases, and 16 bases lay in between. This CDR3 is built from 12 residues. Germline V gene data show CDR1 as SQVTM and CDR2 as ANQGSEA.

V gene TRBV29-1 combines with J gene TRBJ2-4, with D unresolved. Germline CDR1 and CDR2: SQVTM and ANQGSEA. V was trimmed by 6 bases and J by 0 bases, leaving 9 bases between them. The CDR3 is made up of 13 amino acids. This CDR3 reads CSVVGLAKNIQYF. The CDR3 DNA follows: TGCAGCGTAGTTGGTCTAGCCAAAAACATTCAGTACTTC.

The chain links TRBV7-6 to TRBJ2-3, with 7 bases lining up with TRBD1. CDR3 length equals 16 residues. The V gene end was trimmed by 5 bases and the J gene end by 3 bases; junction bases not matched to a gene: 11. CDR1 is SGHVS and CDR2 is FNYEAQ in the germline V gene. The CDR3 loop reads CASSQRQGMETDTQYF. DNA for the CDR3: TGTGCCAGCAGCCAACGACAGGGAATGGAAACAGATACGCAGTATTTT.

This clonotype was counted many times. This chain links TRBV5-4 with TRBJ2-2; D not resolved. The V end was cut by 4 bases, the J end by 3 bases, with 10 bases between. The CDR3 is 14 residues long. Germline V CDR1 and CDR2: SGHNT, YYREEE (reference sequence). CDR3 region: CASSPRRDTGELFF. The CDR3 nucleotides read TGTGCCAGCAGCCCGCGAAGGGACACCGGGGAGCTGTTTTTT.

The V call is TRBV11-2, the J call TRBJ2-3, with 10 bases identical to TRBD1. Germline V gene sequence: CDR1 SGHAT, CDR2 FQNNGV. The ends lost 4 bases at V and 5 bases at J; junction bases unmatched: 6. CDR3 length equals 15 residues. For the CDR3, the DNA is TGTGCCAGCAGCTCAAGACAGGGGGCGGGAGATACGCAGTATTTT. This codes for CASSSRQGAGDTQYF.

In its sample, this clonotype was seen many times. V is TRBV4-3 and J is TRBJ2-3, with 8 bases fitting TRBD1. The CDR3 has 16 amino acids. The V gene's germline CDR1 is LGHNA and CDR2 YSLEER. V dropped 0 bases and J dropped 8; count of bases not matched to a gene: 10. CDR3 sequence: CASSQEDRALSGTQYF. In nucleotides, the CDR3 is TGCGCCAGCAGCCAAGAGGACAGGGCCCTCAGCGGTACGCAGTATTTT.

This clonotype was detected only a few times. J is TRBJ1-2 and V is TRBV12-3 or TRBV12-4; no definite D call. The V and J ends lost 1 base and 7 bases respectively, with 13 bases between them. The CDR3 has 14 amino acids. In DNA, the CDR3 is TGTGCCAGCAGTTTAGGGACGGTGGCGGGTGGCTACACCTTC. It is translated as CASSLGTVAGGYTF.

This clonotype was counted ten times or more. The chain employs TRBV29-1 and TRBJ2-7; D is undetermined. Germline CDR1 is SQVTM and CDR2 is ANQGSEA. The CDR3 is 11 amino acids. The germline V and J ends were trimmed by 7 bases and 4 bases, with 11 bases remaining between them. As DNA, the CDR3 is TGCAGCGCCAAGGGAATTTACGAGCAGTACTTC. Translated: CSAKGIYEQYF.

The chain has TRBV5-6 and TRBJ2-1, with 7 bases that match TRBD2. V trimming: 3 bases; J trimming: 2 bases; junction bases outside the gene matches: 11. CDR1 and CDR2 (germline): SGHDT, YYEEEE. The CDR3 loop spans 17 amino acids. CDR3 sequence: CASSSDLLAPPYNEQFF. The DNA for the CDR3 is TGTGCCAGCAGCTCCGACTTACTAGCGCCGCCCTACAATGAGCAGTTCTTC.

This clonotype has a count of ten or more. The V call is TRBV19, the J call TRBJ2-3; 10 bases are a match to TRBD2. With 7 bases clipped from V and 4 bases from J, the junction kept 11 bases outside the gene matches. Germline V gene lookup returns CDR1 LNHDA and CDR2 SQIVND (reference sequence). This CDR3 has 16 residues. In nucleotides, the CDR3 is TGTGCCAGTAAAATCATGAGCGGGGGGGCCGCAGATACGCAGTATTTT. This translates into CASKIMSGGAADTQYF.